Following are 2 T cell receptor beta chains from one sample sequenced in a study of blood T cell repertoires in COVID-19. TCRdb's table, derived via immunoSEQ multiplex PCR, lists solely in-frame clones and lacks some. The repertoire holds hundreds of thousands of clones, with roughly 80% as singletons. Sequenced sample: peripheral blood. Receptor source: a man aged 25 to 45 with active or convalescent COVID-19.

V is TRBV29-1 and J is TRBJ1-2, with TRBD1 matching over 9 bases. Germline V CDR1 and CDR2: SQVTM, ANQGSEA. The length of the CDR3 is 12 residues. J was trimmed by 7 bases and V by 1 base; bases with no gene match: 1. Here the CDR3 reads CSVEGQGGGYTF. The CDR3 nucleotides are TGCAGCGTTGAAGGACAGGGGGGTGGCTACACCTTC.

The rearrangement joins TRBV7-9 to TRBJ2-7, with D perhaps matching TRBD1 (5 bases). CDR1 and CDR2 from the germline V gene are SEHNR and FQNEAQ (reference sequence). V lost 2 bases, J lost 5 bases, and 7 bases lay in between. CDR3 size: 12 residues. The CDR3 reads CASSLTGDEQYF. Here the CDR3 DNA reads TGTGCCAGCAGCTTAACAGGTGACGAGCAGTACTTC.